Following are 22 T cell receptor beta chains from one sample sequenced in a study of Ad26.COV2.S vaccination and SARS-CoV-2 variants. Treatment in this sample: some 20 received Ad26.COV2.S at low or high dose, single or two shots; 5 received placebo; per-sample allocation not given. All samples were drawn on day 63, counting from the first vaccine or placebo injection. The data were produced by immunoSEQ multiplex PCR, yet TCRdb's version contains in-frame clones alone and is incomplete. The sample holds about half a million clones, 80% to 90% seen once. The material sequenced was peripheral blood, taken in a trial of Ad26.COV2.S vaccine versus placebo. Receptor source: a person aged 18-65 years who received the Ad26.COV2.S COVID-19 vaccine or a placebo.

Note on this clone: Other DNA sequences in this specimen translate into the identical CDR3. The chain joins TRBV6-6 to TRBJ2-7; unclear D gene. Trimming left V 3 bases short and J 0 bases short, with 9 bases between. The V gene's germline CDR1 is MNHNY and CDR2 SVGAGI (reference sequence). The CDR3 consists of 14 residues. The CDR3 DNA sequence: TGTGCCAGCAGTTATAAGGGAAGCTCCTACGAGCAGTACTTC. Translated, it gives CASSYKGSSYEQYF.

In its sample, this clone was seen once. This rearrangement joins TRBV4-3 to TRBJ2-5, with a weak D call TRBD2 (5 bases). The V gene lost 0 bases and the J gene lost 5 bases, with 10 bases spanning the gap. The CDR3 loop spans 14 amino acids. Germline V CDR1 and CDR2: LGHNA, YSLEER. The CDR3 bases are TGCGCCAGCAGCCAAGATACGGGCGGGGAGACCCAGTACTTC. It yields the protein CASSQDTGGETQYF.

This clone has just one count. The rearrangement links TRBV18 to TRBJ1-5; tentative D call: TRBD1 (6 bases). Germline V lookup: CDR1 KGHSH, CDR2 LQKENI. V was trimmed by 5 bases and J by 5 bases, leaving 13 bases between them. The CDR3 totals 14 residues. DNA of the CDR3: TGTGCCAGCTCAATAACTTCAGGGGATCAGCCCCAGCATTTT. Its translation is CASSITSGDQPQHF.

This clone was seen once. The same CDR3 arises from other DNA sequences in this sample as well. The V and J genes are TRBV19 and TRBJ1-5; D unclear. Germline V lookup: CDR1 LNHDA, CDR2 SQIVND (reference sequence). The CDR3 spans 12 residues. V gave up 1 base and J gave up 5 bases, with 3 bases separating them. CDR3 sequence: CASSIGDQPQHF. In nucleotides, the CDR3 is TGTGCCAGTAGTATAGGGGATCAGCCCCAGCATTTT.

The gene calls are TRBV27 and TRBJ1-5; no definite D call. The CDR3 consists of 13 residues. Germline CDR1 reads MNHEY; CDR2 reads SMNVEV (reference sequence). The V gene lost 6 bases and the J gene lost 7 bases, with 13 bases spanning the gap. The CDR3, as DNA: TGTGCCAGCAGCCTCTGGGTTTCGCAGCCCCAGCATTTT. Translated, it gives CASSLWVSQPQHF.

The rearrangement links TRBV28 to TRBJ2-2, with D tentatively TRBD2 (5 bases). The CDR3 consists of 15 residues. The germline V gene has CDR1 MDHEN and CDR2 SYDVKM. V was shortened by 7 bases and J by 5 bases, with 17 bases between the two germline ends. This CDR3 is CASNTARSGTGELFF. The CDR3 DNA follows: TGTGCCAGCAACACAGCCCGTTCGGGGACCGGGGAGCTGTTTTTT.

The rearrangement links TRBV27 to TRBJ2-4; possibly TRBD2 for D (5 bases). Trimming shortened V by 4 bases and J by 3 bases, and 16 bases separated the two germline ends. CDR3 size: 16 residues. Germline loops: CDR1 MNHEY, CDR2 SMNVEV (reference sequence). The CDR3 DNA reads as TGTGCCAGCAGTTCCGGACTTTGGGATGGCAAAAACATTCAGTACTTC. It specifies CASSSGLWDGKNIQYF.

The chain employs TRBV9 and TRBJ2-3; TRBD1 matches 7 bases. The CDR3 consists of 14 residues. The germline gives CDR1 SGDLS, CDR2 YYNGEE. The V and J ends lost 3 bases and 4 bases, in that order; junction bases with no gene match: 5. CDR3 sequence: CASSGGQAADTQYF. The CDR3 DNA reads TGTGCCAGCAGCGGCGGACAGGCTGCAGATACGCAGTATTTT.

The CDR3 DNA reads TGCGCCAGCAGCACCGACAGGGTTGAGGGCTACACCTTC. This gives the protein CASSTDRVEGYTF. The chain couples TRBV5-1 to TRBJ1-2; 7 positions agree with TRBD1. The V gene end was trimmed by 4 bases and the J gene end by 8 bases; junction bases not matched to a gene: 8. The CDR3 totals 13 residues. Germline CDR1 reads SGHRS; CDR2 reads YFSETQ.

V and J are TRBV6-1 and TRBJ1-1; D gene uncertain. V lost 2 bases, J lost 0 bases, and 4 bases lay in between. CDR1 is MNHNS and CDR2 is SASEGT in the germline V gene. The CDR3 has 13 amino acids. The CDR3 loop is CASSENLNTEAFF. The CDR3 DNA is TGTGCCAGCAGTGAAAACCTGAACACTGAAGCTTTCTTT.

This clone has a handful of counts. The chain joins TRBV2 to TRBJ1-5, with 7 bases matching TRBD1. Germline values: CDR1 SNHLY, CDR2 FYNNEI. Losses at the gene ends were 6 bases for V and 2 bases for J; bases not matched to a gene: 7. This CDR3 spans 15 amino acids. The CDR3 loop is CASSDSGTGNQPQHF. The CDR3 DNA follows: TGTGCCAGCAGCGACTCAGGGACAGGCAATCAGCCCCAGCATTTT.

The rearrangement joins TRBV7-2 to TRBJ1-3; the match to TRBD1 covers 7 bases. Per the germline V gene, CDR1 is SGHTA and CDR2 is FQGNSA. Unmatched junction bases numbered 10, after V lost 8 bases and J lost 9 bases. This CDR3 is built from 13 residues. The CDR3 sequence: CASLGRGVGTIYF. The DNA of the CDR3 is TGTGCCAGCCTTGGCAGGGGGGTCGGCACCATATATTTT.

This sequence joins TRBV6-2 or TRBV6-3 and TRBJ1-5; possible D gene TRBD1, 6 bases. This CDR3 contains 13 residues. Germline lookup yields CDR1 MNHEY and CDR2 SVGEGT. Trimming left V 5 bases short and J 10 bases short, with 15 bases between. The chain's CDR3 is CASSPTNRVPQHF. The CDR3 DNA reads as TGTGCCAGCAGTCCAACAAACAGGGTCCCCCAGCATTTT.

The CDR3 protein is CASSHLSTGSGELFF. Here the CDR3 DNA reads TGTGCCAGCAGCCACCTCTCGACAGGGTCCGGGGAGCTGTTTTTT. This chain connects TRBV6-5 to TRBJ2-2; 7 bases line up with TRBD1. V gave up 6 bases and J gave up 6 bases; unmatched junction bases: 10. The CDR3 contains 15 residues. CDR1 is MNHEY and CDR2 is SVGAGI in the germline V gene.

This sequence joins TRBV15 and TRBJ2-1; D may correspond to TRBD1 or TRBD2 (5 bases each). The ends were cut back, 8 bases at V and 6 bases at J, with 20 bases in the middle. Germline CDR1 LNHNV, CDR2 YYDKDF (reference sequence). This CDR3 has 15 residues. The CDR3 DNA follows: TGTGCCACCCGGGACGAAGGGAAGTTATCCAATGAGCAGTTCTTC. Protein product: CATRDEGKLSNEQFF.

The V call is TRBV27, the J call TRBJ2-7; maybe TRBD2 (5 bases). This CDR3 is 15 amino acids long. CDR1 MNHEY and CDR2 SMNVEV come from the germline V gene (reference sequence). Trimming cost V 1 base and J 0 bases, with 10 bases left between them. CDR3 DNA sequence: TGTGCCAGCAGTTTATTGGGAGATAGCTCCTACGAGCAGTACTTC. It encodes CASSLLGDSSYEQYF.

The chain links TRBV11-2 to TRBJ1-3; 7 bases agree with TRBD1. Germline-derived CDR1 and CDR2 are SGHAT and FQNNGV. With 6 bases clipped from V and 4 bases from J, the junction kept 12 bases outside the gene matches. This CDR3 contains 16 residues. CDR3 DNA sequence: TGTGCCAGCAGAAATCTTAAAGGGGGCCCAGGAAACACCATATATTTT. This gives the protein CASRNLKGGPGNTIYF. Looking up the rest from reference TRBV11-2 and TRBJ1-3 gives the full variable domain: EAGVAQSPRYKIIEKRQSVAFWCNPISGHATLYWYQQILGQGPKLLIQFQNNGVVDDSQLPKDRFSAERLKGVDSTLKIQPAKLEDSAVYLCASRNLKGGPGNTIYFGEGSWLTVV.

This clone has only one observation. The chain couples TRBV18 to TRBJ1-4; D is possibly TRBD1 (6 bases). Germline values: CDR1 KGHSH, CDR2 LQKENI. The length of the CDR3 is 15 residues. V dropped 2 bases and J dropped 7 bases, with 14 bases sitting between them. CDR3 in DNA: TGTGCCAGCTCACCAAGGGGGAGCCACGGTGAAAAACTGTTTTTT. It codes for CASSPRGSHGEKLFF.

The chain joins TRBV7-9 to TRBJ2-3; D unresolved. V was trimmed by 1 base and J by 4 bases, leaving 6 bases between them. This CDR3 contains 13 residues. The germline V gene encodes CDR1 SEHNR and CDR2 FQNEAQ (reference sequence). The CDR3 protein is CASSLGYADTQYF. In DNA form, the CDR3 reads TGTGCCAGCAGCTTAGGTTATGCAGATACGCAGTATTTT.

CDR3: CASSEVGSSNQPQHF. CDR3 sequence (DNA): TGTGCCAGCAGTGAAGTGGGGAGTAGCAATCAGCCCCAGCATTTT. The rearrangement uses TRBV6-1 and TRBJ1-5; D remains unclear. Germline V gives CDR1 MNHNS, CDR2 SASEGT. Trimming pared 1 base from V and 0 bases from J, leaving 7 bases between. The CDR3 has 15 residues.

The chain combines TRBV12-3 or TRBV12-4 with TRBJ2-5; 7 bases match TRBD2. The CDR3 is 12 residues long. The ends lost 7 bases at V and 8 bases at J; junction bases unmatched: 7. Here the CDR3 reads CASTLTGGTQYF. Here the CDR3 DNA reads TGTGCCAGCACCCTGACGGGGGGAACCCAGTACTTC.

This chain connects TRBV27 to TRBJ2-6, with a possible D match to TRBD1 (6 bases). The CDR3 totals 15 residues. Germline V lookup: CDR1 MNHEY, CDR2 SMNVEV (reference sequence). V was clipped by 4 bases and J by 0 bases, with 7 bases between them. CDR3 nucleotide sequence: TGTGCCAGCAGTTCCAGGGGCTCTGGGGCCAACGTCCTGACTTTC. Protein product: CASSSRGSGANVLTF.